The rows below give T cell receptor beta chains drawn from one sample of a study of cytomegalovirus exposure and HLA in healthy donors. TCRdb's copy holds only in-frame clones and misses some; the assay was immunoSEQ multiplex PCR. The sample has approximately 97,000 clones, roughly three quarters seen once. The sequenced sample was PBMCs. All receptors come from a male donor in good health and CMV-seropositive. Both conserved end residues are part of each CDR3. The D gene is left open where the match is weak. Rows give clone size only sometimes, using once, few, many, or a class for an expanded clone.

TRBJ2-5	-	-	14	TRBV5-6	TGTGCCAGCAGCTTGGGCGGTCCGCAAGAGACCCAGTACTTC	CASSLGGPQETQYF
TRBJ2-7	-	TRBD1	14	TRBV11-3	TGTGCCAGCAGCTTTACAGGGGGCAAGTACGAGCAGTACTTC	CASSFTGGKYEQYF
TRBJ1-2	-	-	17	TRBV5-4	TGTGCCAGCAGCGGATCTGGTCGCTGGACAGCAATCTATGGCTACACCTTC	CASSGSGRWTAIYGYTF
TRBJ2-3	-	TRBD2	16	TRBV9	TGTGCCAGCAGCGTAGACTTCGCGGGGGGGCGTGATACGCAGTATTTT	CASSVDFAGGRDTQYF
TRBJ2-3	-	-	14	TRBV6-1	TGTGCCAGCAGTGAACGCAGGGTCGCAGATACGCAGTATTTT	CASSERRVADTQYF
TRBJ1-1	-	-	13	TRBV30	TGTGCCTGGAGTAGGGGGTTAAACACTGAAGCTTTCTTT	CAWSRGLNTEAFF
TRBJ1-4	-	TRBD1	17	TRBV7-9	TGTGCCAGCAGTCGTAGAACCGGGACAGCAACTAATGAAAAACTGTTTTTT	CASSRRTGTATNEKLFF
TRBJ1-1	-	TRBD1	14	TRBV7-2	TGTGCCAGCAGCTTATTGACAGGGGAAACTGAAGCTTTCTTT	CASSLLTGETEAFF
TRBJ2-5	-	TRBD2	14	TRBV12-5	TGTGCTAGTGGTCATAGCGGGGGGCCCGCCCACCAGTACTTC	CASGHSGGPAHQYF
TRBJ2-5	once	-	15	TRBV27	TGTGCCAGCAGTTTAACGGAGGCGGACCAAGAGACCCAGTACTTC	CASSLTEADQETQYF
TRBJ2-7	few	-	14	TRBV6-6	TGTGCCAGCAGTCTACAGGCTAGCTCCTACGAGCAGTACTTC	CASSLQASSYEQYF
TRBJ1-2	-	-	15	TRBV21-1	TGTGCCAGCAGCACCGCACCTCCCGGGGAGGAAGGCTACACCTTC	CASSTAPPGEEGYTF
TRBJ1-4	-	-	15	TRBV2	TGTGCCAGCAGGGCCAGGAGCAGGGGTAATGAAAAACTGTTTTTT	CASRARSRGNEKLFF
TRBJ2-3	-	-	13	TRBV29-1	TGCAGCCCTCGCAGGGTTAGCACAGATACGCAGTATTTT	CSPRRVSTDTQYF
TRBJ1-1	-	-	14	TRBV5-1	TGCGCCAGCAGCTTGGACAGGGCCCTCGGAGGAGCTTTCTTT	CASSLDRALGGAFF
TRBJ2-7	-	-	14	TRBV27	TGTGCCAGCAGTCTATACAGGGCATTCGACGAGCAGTACTTC	CASSLYRAFDEQYF
TRBJ2-1	few	TRBD2	15	TRBV2	TGTGCCAGCAGCCAGGGACTAGCGGGGGGGCGCGAGCAGTTCTTC	CASSQGLAGGREQFF
TRBJ2-1	once	TRBD2	15	TRBV7-9	TGTGCCAGCAGCTTAGGGCGGGGGACCTACAATGAGCAGTTCTTC	CASSLGRGTYNEQFF
TRBJ2-7	-	TRBD2	17	TRBV29-1	TGCAGCGTTGTCCTGTGGACTAGCGGGGGTATCTCCTACGAGCAGTACTTC	CSVVLWTSGGISYEQYF
TRBJ2-1	-	TRBD2	15	TRBV18	TGTGCCAGCTCCCTAGCGGGGCCTTCCTACAATGAGCAGTTCTTC	CASSLAGPSYNEQFF
TRBJ1-3	few	-	14	TRBV5-1	TGCGCCAGCAGCTTTGACATCACTGGAAACACCATATATTTT	CASSFDITGNTIYF
TRBJ2-7	once	-	16	TRBV6-5	TGTGCCAGCAGTTACGGGTGGGTCGGGAGCTCCTACGAGCAGTACTTC	CASSYGWVGSSYEQYF
TRBJ1-2	few	-	12	TRBV5-6	TGTGCCAGCAGCGGCACTAGTTATGGCTACACCTTC	CASSGTSYGYTF
TRBJ2-5	-	TRBD2	14	TRBV27	TGTGCCAGCAGTGAGGCGGGGGGCGCAGAGACCCAGTACTTC	CASSEAGGAETQYF
TRBJ2-5	-	TRBD1	15	TRBV6-5	TGTGCCAGCAGCGGCCTCGGGACAGGGAAAGAGACCCAGTACTTC	CASSGLGTGKETQYF
TRBJ1-1	-	-	14	TRBV7-9	TGTGCCAGCAGCTTAGCGGAGCTTGTCACTGAAGCTTTCTTT	CASSLAELVTEAFF
TRBJ1-6	once	TRBD1	14	TRBV6-5	TGTGCCAGCAGTTACAACCGGGACAGGTCACCCCTCCACTTT	CASSYNRDRSPLHF
TRBJ1-5	-	-	14	TRBV7-9	TGTGCCAGCAGCTTAGACGGGAGCAATCAGCCCCAGCATTTT	CASSLDGSNQPQHF
TRBJ1-5	few	-	13	TRBV6-6	TGTGCCAGCAGTTTGGCGCAGGGGCAGCCCCAGCATTTT	CASSLAQGQPQHF
TRBJ1-2	-	TRBD1	14	TRBV30	TGTGCCTGGAGTCCGACAGGGGGATACTATGGCTACACCTTC	CAWSPTGGYYGYTF
TRBJ2-3	-	TRBD2	17	TRBV7-2	TGTGCCAGCAGCTTAGCGCTTGTCGCGGGGGGCACAGATACGCAGTATTTT	CASSLALVAGGTDTQYF
TRBJ1-6	-	-	18	TRBV25-1	TGTGCCAGCAGTGAATTTGACGGGAGGACACTCTATAATTCACCCCTCCACTTT	CASSEFDGRTLYNSPLHF
TRBJ2-7	-	TRBD1	15	TRBV13	TGTGCCAGCACCCGGACAGGGGGATCCTCCTACGAGCAGTACTTC	CASTRTGGSSYEQYF
TRBJ1-6	-	TRBD1	15	TRBV7-2	TGTGCCAGCAGAGGTACAGGGGGCGGGAGTTCACCCCTCCACTTT	CASRGTGGGSSPLHF
TRBJ2-1	-	TRBD1	15	TRBV19	TGTGCCAGTACCCCTGACAGGGGGCCCTACAATGAGCAGTTCTTC	CASTPDRGPYNEQFF
TRBJ1-5	-	-	13	TRBV30	TGTGCCTGGAGTGTACAAGGGGATCAGCCCCAGCATTTT	CAWSVQGDQPQHF
TRBJ2-7	-	TRBD2	14	TRBV6-1	TGTGCCAGCACTCCCTGGCGGGGGTCCTACGAGCAGTACTTC	CASTPWRGSYEQYF
TRBJ2-7	-	TRBD2	14	TRBV29-1	TGCAGCGTGACTAGCGGGGTTAGCTCCTACGAGCAGTACTTC	CSVTSGVSSYEQYF
TRBJ2-5	-	-	14	TRBV4-1	TGCGCCAGCAGCCAACTGGTTCGCGGAGAGACCCAGTACTTC	CASSQLVRGETQYF
TRBJ1-4	-	-	15	TRBV5-6	TGTGCCAGCAGCTTGAGGACACAGACAAGCAGAAAACTGTTTTTT	CASSLRTQTSRKLFF